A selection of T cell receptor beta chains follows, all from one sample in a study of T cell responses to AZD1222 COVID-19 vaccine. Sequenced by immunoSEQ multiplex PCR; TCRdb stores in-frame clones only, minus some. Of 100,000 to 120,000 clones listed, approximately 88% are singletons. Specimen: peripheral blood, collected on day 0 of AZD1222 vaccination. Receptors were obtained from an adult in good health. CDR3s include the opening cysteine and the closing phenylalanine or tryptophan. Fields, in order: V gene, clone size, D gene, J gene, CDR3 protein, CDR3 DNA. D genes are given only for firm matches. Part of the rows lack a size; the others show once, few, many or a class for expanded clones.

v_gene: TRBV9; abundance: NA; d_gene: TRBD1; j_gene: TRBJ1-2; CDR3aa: CASSPGTGLYGYTF; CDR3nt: TGTGCCAGCAGCCCAGGGACAGGGCTCTATGGCTACACCTTC
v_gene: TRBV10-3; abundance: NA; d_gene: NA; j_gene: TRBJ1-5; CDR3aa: CAISGSSNQPQHF; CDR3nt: TGTGCCATCAGTGGATCCAGTAATCAGCCCCAGCATTTT
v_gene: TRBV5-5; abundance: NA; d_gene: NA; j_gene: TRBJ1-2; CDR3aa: CASSLQGLGGYTF; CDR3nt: TGTGCCAGCAGCCTACAGGGTTTGGGGGGCTACACCTTC
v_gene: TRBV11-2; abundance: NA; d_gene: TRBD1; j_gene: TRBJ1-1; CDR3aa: CASSGQGMNTEAFF; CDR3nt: TGTGCCAGCAGCGGACAGGGGATGAACACTGAAGCTTTCTTT
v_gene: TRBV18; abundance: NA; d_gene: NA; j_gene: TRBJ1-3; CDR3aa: CASSPPSQANSGNTIYF; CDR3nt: TGTGCCAGCTCACCACCATCACAGGCCAACTCTGGAAACACCATATATTTT
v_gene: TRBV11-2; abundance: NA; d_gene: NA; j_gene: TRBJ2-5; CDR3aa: CASSFDMGGRETQYF; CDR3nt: TGTGCCAGCAGCTTTGATATGGGGGGGCGGGAGACCCAGTACTTC
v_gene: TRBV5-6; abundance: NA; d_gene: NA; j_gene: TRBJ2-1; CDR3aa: CASSRRYEQFF; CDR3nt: TGTGCCAGCAGCCGGCGATATGAGCAGTTCTTC
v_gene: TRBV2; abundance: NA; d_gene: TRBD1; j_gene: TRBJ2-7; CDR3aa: CASMARPPTGRIYEQYF; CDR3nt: TGTGCCAGCATGGCCCGTCCTCCGACAGGGCGGATTTACGAGCAGTACTTC
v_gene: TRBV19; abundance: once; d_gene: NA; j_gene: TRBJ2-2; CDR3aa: CASSIGLAGELFF; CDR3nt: TGTGCCAGTAGTATCGGCTTGGCCGGGGAGCTGTTTTTT
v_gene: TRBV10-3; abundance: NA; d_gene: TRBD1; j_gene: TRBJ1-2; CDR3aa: CAISDRDREDYGYTF; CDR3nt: TGTGCCATCAGTGACCGGGACAGGGAAGACTATGGCTACACCTTC
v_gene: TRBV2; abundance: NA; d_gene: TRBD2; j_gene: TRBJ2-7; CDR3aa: CASKTESGGYEQYF; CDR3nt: TGTGCCAGCAAGACCGAGAGCGGGGGCTACGAGCAGTACTTC
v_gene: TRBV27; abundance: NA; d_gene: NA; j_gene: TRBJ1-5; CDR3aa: CASRGQTYQPQHF; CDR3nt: TGTGCCAGCAGGGGGCAGACGTATCAGCCCCAGCATTTT
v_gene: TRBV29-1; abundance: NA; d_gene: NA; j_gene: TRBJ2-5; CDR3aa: CSVEVWGKVETQYF; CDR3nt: TGCAGCGTTGAGGTCTGGGGGAAGGTAGAGACCCAGTACTTC
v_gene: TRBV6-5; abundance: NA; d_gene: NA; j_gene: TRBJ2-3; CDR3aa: CASSRGAVASDTQYF; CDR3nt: TGTGCCAGCAGCCGCGGGGCAGTCGCGTCCGATACGCAGTATTTT
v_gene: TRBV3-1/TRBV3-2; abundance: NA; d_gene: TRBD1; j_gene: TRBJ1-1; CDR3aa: CASSFDRGNTEAFF; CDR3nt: TGTGCCAGCAGTTTCGACAGGGGGAACACTGAAGCTTTCTTT
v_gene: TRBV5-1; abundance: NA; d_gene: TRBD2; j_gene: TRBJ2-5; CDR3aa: CASSRTGTSGETQYF; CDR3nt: TGCGCCAGCAGTCGGACCGGGACTAGCGGAGAGACCCAGTACTTC
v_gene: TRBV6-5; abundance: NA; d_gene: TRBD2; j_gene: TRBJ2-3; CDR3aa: CASRRAGGRLDTQYF; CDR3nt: TGTGCCAGCAGGCGGGCGGGGGGGCGACTAGATACGCAGTATTTT
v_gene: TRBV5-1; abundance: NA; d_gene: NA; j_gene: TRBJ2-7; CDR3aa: CASSLGAGPTGEEQYF; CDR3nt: TGCGCCAGCAGCTTGGGGGCCGGACCCACCGGGGAGGAGCAGTACTTC
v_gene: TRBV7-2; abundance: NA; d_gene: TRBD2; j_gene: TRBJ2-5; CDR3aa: CASSKGGLAVDYWTQYF; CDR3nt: TGTGCCAGCAGCAAGGGGGGACTAGCGGTTGACTATTGGACCCAGTACTTC
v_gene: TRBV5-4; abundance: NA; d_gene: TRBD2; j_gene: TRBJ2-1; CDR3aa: CASSLGLADSYNEQFF; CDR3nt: TGTGCCAGCAGCCTGGGACTAGCGGACTCCTACAATGAGCAGTTCTTC
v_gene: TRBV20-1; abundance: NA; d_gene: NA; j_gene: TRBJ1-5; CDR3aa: CSASTGNQPQHF; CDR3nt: TGCAGTGCTAGTACGGGAAATCAGCCCCAGCATTTT
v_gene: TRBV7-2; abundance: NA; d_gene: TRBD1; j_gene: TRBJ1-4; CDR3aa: CASSADRGQGKLFF; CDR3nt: TGTGCCAGCAGCGCAGACAGGGGGCAAGGAAAACTGTTTTTT
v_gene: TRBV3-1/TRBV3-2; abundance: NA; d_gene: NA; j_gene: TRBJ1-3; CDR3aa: CASSQDLPVHGASGNTIYF; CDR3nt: TGTGCCAGCAGCCAAGATCTACCGGTGCACGGAGCCTCTGGAAACACCATATATTTT
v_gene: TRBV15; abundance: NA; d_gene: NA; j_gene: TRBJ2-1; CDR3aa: CATSGRGTTYNEQFF; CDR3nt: TGTGCCACCAGTGGACGGGGGACCACCTACAATGAGCAGTTCTTC
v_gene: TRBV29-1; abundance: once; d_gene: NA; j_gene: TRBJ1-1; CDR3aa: CSVEVPTMNTEAFF; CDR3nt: TGCAGCGTTGAAGTCCCGACGATGAACACTGAAGCTTTCTTT
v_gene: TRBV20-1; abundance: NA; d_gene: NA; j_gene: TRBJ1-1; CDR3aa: CRGWGNTEAFF; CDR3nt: TGCAGGGGGTGGGGGAACACTGAAGCTTTCTTT
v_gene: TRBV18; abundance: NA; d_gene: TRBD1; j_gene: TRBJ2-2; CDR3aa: CASSPQTGGSNTGELFF; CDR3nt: TGTGCCAGCTCACCACAGACAGGGGGATCTAACACCGGGGAGCTGTTTTTT
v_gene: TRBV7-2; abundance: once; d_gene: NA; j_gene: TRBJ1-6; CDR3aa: CASSLEAPGVGESPLHF; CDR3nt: TGTGCCAGCAGCTTAGAGGCCCCAGGGGTTGGAGAGTCACCCCTCCACTTT